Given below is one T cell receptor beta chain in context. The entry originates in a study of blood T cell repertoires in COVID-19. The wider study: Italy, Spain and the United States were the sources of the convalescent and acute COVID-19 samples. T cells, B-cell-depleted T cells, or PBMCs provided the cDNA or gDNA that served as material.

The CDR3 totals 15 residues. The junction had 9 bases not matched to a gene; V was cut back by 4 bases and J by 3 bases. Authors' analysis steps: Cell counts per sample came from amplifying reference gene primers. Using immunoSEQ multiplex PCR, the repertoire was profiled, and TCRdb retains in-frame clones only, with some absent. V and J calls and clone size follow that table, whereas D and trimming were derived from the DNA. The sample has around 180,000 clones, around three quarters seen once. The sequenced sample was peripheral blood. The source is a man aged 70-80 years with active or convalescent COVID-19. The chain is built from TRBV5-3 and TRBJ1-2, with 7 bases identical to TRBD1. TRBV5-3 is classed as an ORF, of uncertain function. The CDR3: CARSPHRGRHYGYTF. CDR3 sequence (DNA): TGTGCCAGAAGCCCTCACAGGGGTCGGCACTATGGCTACACCTTC.